The text below deals with one TCR beta chain. Its antigen is not identified. These data are taken from a study of CD8 T cells in ankylosing spondylitis. Generation of TCR beta libraries employed quantitative 5'-RACE incorporating molecular barcodes. From the 5' RACE reads, TCRdb called clonotypes with MiXCR, one entry per CDR3 protein. Among over 450,000 distinct CDR3 sequences, 10% to 15% were seen once, and the ten largest hold about 6.5%. Trimming removed 1 base from V and 7 bases from J, with 16 bases in between. Germline V gene sequence: CDR1 SEHNR, CDR2 FQNEAQ (reference sequence). The CDR3 extends over 15 amino acids. Findings and caveats of the study: The authors found the disease-linked clones to be CD8+ and relatively rare in peripheral blood. A motif of 7 or 8 highly homologous TCR beta variants was seen as apparently characteristic of ankylosing spondylitis blood.

Sequenced input: blood, either unsorted or a sorted T cell fraction (not recorded which). The TCR was taken from a male donor with ankylosing spondylitis. The genes are TRBV7-9 and TRBJ1-2; the D gene is possibly TRBD1 (6 bases). CDR3 bases: TGTGCCAGCAGCTTAGGAGGGGGGACTCGTGCTGGCTACACCTTC. Protein sequence: CASSLGGGTRAGYTF. Variable domain in full (rest from reference TRBV7-9 and TRBJ1-2): DTGVSQNPRHKITKRGQNVTFRCDPISEHNRLYWYRQTLGQGPEFLTYFQNEAQLEKSRLLSDRFSAERPKGSFSTLEIQRTEQGDSAMYLCASSLGGGTRAGYTFGSGTRLTVV.